The clone carrying this T cell receptor beta chain was picked up a small number of times. What it binds is unknown. This entry is derived from a study of T cells in Graves' hyperthyroidism and ophthalmopathy. Study-level background: Initial diagnosis, before any treatment, was when peripheral blood was collected.

Overall study findings and caveats: Most clonotypes expanded in the thyroid (above 0.001) were also present in blood. The model forecast ophthalmopathy, anticipating it by a median approximately 6 months before onset.

Germline V CDR1 and CDR2: ENHRY, SYGVKD. The CDR3 is made up of 15 amino acids. After removal of 10 bases from V and 5 bases from J, the junction contained 8 bases not matched to a gene. TCR beta CDR3 regions were amplified from RNA. The study used the HTBI primer set for a first-round RT-PCR of the TCR CDR3. TCRdb re-derived calls from the multiplex PCR reads in MiXCR, one entry per CDR3 protein. In the table there are some 770,000 distinct CDR3 sequences, 15% to 20% of which are singletons. Any patient presenting with uncontrolled infection, other autoimmune disease, pregnancy or lactation was left out.

This sequence originates from a man between 18 and 29 years old with Graves' hyperthyroidism. The chain is built from TRBV10-3 and TRBJ2-5, with 15 bases identical to TRBD2. Sample: blood. The CDR3 loop is CATQGTSGRWETQYF. In DNA form, the CDR3 reads TGTGCCACTCAAGGGACTAGCGGGAGGTGGGAGACCCAGTACTTC.